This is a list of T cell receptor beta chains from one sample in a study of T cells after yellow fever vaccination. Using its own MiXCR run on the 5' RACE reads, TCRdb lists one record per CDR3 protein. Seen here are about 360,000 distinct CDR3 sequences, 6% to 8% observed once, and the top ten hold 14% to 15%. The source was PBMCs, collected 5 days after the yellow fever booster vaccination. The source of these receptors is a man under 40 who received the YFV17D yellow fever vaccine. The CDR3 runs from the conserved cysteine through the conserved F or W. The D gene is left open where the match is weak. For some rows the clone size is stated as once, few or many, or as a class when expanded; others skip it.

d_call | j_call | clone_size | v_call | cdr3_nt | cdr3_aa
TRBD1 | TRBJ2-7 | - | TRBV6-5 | TGTGCCAGCAGTTACTCGAGGCGGGACAGGTCCCAGGGGGGCGAGCAGTACTTC | CASSYSRRDRSQGGEQYF
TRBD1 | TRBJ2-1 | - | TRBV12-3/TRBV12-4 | TGTGCCAGCAGTTTGGGACAGTTGACTTACAATGAGCAGTTCTTC | CASSLGQLTYNEQFF
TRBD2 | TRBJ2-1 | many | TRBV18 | TGTGCCAGCTCACCCCCGACTAGCGGAGGGGAGCAGTTCTTC | CASSPPTSGGEQFF
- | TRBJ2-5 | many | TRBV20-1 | TGCAGTGCTACCCGGACAGCCAAACAAGAGACCCAGTACTTC | CSATRTAKQETQYF
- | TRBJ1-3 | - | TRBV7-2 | TGTGCCAGCAGCTTAGGAGGCGTAGCTGGAAACACCATATATTTT | CASSLGGVAGNTIYF
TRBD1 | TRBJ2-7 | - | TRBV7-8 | TGTGCCAGCAGCTTAGGGGACAGGTCCTACGAGCAGTACTTC | CASSLGDRSYEQYF
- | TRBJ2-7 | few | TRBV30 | TGTGCCTGGAGTCTGCGGACGCTGGGACGCGAGCAGTACTTC | CAWSLRTLGREQYF
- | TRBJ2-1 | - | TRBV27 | TGTGCCAGCAGTTTATCATCAGGGCTTAGCGAGCAGTTCTTC | CASSLSSGLSEQFF
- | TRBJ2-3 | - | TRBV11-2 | TGTGCCAGCAGCTTACAGCGGCCGCCGCAAGATACGCAGTATTTT | CASSLQRPPQDTQYF
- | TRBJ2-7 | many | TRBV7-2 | TGTGCCAGCAGCCCTGCGGTAGTCTCCTACGAGCAGTACTTC | CASSPAVVSYEQYF
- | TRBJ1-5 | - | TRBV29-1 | TGCAGCGTTCAACAGGGCAATCAGCCCCAGCATTTT | CSVQQGNQPQHF
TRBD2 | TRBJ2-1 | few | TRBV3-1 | TGTGCCAGCAGCCAAGATGCGACTAGCGGGAGGGCCAGCAATGAGCAGTTCTTC | CASSQDATSGRASNEQFF
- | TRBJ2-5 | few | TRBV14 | TGTGCCAGCAGCCAATGGGCTAGCCAGGAAGAGACCCAGTACTTC | CASSQWASQEETQYF
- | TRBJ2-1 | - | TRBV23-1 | TGCGCCAGCACCGTCACTTACAATGAGCAGTTCTTC | CASTVTYNEQFF
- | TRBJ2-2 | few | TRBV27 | TGTGCCAGCAGACCGAGTACTGGGGGGAGCGGGGAGCTGTTTTTT | CASRPSTGGSGELFF
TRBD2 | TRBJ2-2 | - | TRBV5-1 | TGCGCCAGCAGCTCTGGGCCCGGCGGGAGGGCCGCCGGGGAGCTGTTTTTT | CASSSGPGGRAAGELFF
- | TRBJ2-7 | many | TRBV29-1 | TGCAGCGTTGAAAATGCTGCCTCCTACGAGCAGTACTTC | CSVENAASYEQYF
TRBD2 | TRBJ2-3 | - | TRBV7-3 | TGTGCCAGCAGCTTCCGCGGGGGGCCAGGTGCGCAGTATTTT | CASSFRGGPGAQYF
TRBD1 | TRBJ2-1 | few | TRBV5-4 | TGTGCCAGCAGCTGGGACAGAAGCTCCTACAATGAGCAGTTCTTC | CASSWDRSSYNEQFF
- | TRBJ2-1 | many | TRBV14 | TGTGCCAGCAGCCAAGAGGCCAAGGGTGAGCAGTTCTTC | CASSQEAKGEQFF
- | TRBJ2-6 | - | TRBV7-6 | TGTGCCAGCAGCTTAGAGGCCTCAGGGTTTTCTGGGGCCAACGTCCTGACTTTC | CASSLEASGFSGANVLTF
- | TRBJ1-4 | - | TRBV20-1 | TGCAGTGCCCCAGCCGGGGGGAGGAAGGAAAAACTGTTTTTT | CSAPAGGRKEKLFF
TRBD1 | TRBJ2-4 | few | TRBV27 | TGTGCCAGCAGTTTTAAATCCGGGACAGGCCCCATTGAACGCAACATTCAGTACTTC | CASSFKSGTGPIERNIQYF
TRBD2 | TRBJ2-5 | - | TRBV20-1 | TGCAGTGCTCACAGAGCCGCTAGCGGGAGTGTCCCCTTCCAAGAGACCCAGTACTTC | CSAHRAASGSVPFQETQYF
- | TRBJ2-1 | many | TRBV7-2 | TGTGCCAGCAGCTTTCAGGTGCTGAGGGAGCAGTTCTTC | CASSFQVLREQFF
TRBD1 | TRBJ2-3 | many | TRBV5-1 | TGCGCCAGCAGCTTGTGGGATCAGGGGGTCACAGATACGCAGTATTTT | CASSLWDQGVTDTQYF
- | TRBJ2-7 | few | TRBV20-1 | TGCAGTTCCAGGGGCGCCGGAGACTACGAGCAGTACTTC | CSSRGAGDYEQYF
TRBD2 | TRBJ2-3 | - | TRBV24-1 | TGTGCCACCAGCGGGGCCGGGACTAGCGGACTCACAGATACGCAGTATTTT | CATSGAGTSGLTDTQYF
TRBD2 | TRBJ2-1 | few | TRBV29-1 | TGCAGCGTCGCCTTGGGAGGGGCCCTCTTCGATGAGCAGTTCTTC | CSVALGGALFDEQFF
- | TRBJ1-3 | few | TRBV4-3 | TGCGCCAGCAGCCAAGAAGGAAAGGCGGCAAACACCATATATTTT | CASSQEGKAANTIYF
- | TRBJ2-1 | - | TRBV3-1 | TGTGCCAGCAGCCAAGTTTCTCGAAAGTCCTACAATGAGCAGTTCTTC | CASSQVSRKSYNEQFF
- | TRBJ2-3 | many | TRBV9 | TGTGCCAGCAGCGTAGATGAGGCAGATACGCAGTATTTT | CASSVDEADTQYF
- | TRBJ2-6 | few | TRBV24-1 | TGTGCCACCGGCACCAGCGACAGCCACTCTGGGGCCAACGTCCTGACTTTC | CATGTSDSHSGANVLTF
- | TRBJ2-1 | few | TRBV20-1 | TGCAGTGCTCGCACGCAGCAGTACAATGAGCAGTTCTTC | CSARTQQYNEQFF
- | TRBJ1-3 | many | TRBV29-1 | TGCAGCGTTCGGGGAGGCTCTGGAAACACCATATATTTT | CSVRGGSGNTIYF
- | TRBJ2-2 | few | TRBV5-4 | TGTGCCAGCAGCTTGGCCGACAGGAACACCGGGGAGCTGTTTTTT | CASSLADRNTGELFF
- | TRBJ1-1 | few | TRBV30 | TGTGCCTGGAGTCCCCCTCGGGGGGGAGCTTTCTTT | CAWSPPRGGAFF
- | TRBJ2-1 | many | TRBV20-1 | TGCAGTGCTAGCCTATTAAGCTCCTACAATGAGCAGTTCTTC | CSASLLSSYNEQFF
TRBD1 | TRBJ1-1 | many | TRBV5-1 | TGCGCCAGCAGCGGGACAGGGATTGCTGAAGCTTTCTTT | CASSGTGIAEAFF
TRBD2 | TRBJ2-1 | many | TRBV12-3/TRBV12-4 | TGTGCCAGCAGTTTGGCGGGAGTTCATGAGCAGTTCTTC | CASSLAGVHEQFF
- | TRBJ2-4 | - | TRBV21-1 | TGTGCCAGCAGCAAACCCGACAGGGCCGTGGACATTCAGTACTTC | CASSKPDRAVDIQYF
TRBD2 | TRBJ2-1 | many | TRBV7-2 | TGTGCCAGCAGCTTAGGTTCGGGACTAGAGTCCTACAATGAGCAGTTCTTC | CASSLGSGLESYNEQFF
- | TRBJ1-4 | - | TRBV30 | TGTGCCTGCGGGGTCGGGCCTAATGAAAAACTGTTTTTT | CACGVGPNEKLFF
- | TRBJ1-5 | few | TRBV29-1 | TGCAGCGTCGGCGACGGCTATAGCAATCAGCCCCAGCATTTT | CSVGDGYSNQPQHF
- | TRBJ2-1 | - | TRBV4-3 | TGCGCCAGCAGCCAAGATAGGCGGCAGATCAATGAGCAGTTCTTC | CASSQDRRQINEQFF
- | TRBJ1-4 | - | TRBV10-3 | TGTGCCACCGGACAGTCAACTAATGAAAAACTGTTTTTT | CATGQSTNEKLFF
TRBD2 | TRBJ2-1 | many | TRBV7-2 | TGTGCCAGCAGAGGACTAGCGAGAGAGGGTGCGGATGAGCAGTTCTTC | CASRGLAREGADEQFF
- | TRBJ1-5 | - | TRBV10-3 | TGTGCCATCAGTGAGTCGGATCGGCGGCCCCAGCATTTT | CAISESDRRPQHF
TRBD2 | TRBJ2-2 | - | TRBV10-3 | TGTGCCATCAGTGAAGTATTAGGGACTAGCGGGGAGCTGTTTTTT | CAISEVLGTSGELFF
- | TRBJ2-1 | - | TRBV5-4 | TGTGCCAGCAACTCCAACTTCAATGAGCAGTTCTTC | CASNSNFNEQFF
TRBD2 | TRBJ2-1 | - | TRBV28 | TGTGCCAGCAGTTATTTAGGCAGCGGGAGTTTAAAGGACAATGAGCAGTTCTTC | CASSYLGSGSLKDNEQFF